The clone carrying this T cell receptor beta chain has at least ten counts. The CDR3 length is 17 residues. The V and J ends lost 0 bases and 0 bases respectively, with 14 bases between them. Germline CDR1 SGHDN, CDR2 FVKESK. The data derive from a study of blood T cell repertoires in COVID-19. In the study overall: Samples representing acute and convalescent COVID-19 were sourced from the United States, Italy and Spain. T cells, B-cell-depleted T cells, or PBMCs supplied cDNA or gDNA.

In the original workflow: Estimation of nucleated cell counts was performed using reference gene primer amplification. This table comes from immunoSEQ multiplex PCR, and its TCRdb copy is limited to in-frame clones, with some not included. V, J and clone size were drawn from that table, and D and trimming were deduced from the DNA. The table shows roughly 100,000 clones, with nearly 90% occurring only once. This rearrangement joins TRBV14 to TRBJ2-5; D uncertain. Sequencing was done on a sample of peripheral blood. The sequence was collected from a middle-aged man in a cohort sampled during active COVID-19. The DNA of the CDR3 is TGTGCCAGCAGCCAAGAGTCGGCGGCGATGTACCAAGAGACCCAGTACTTC. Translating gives CASSQESAAMYQETQYF.